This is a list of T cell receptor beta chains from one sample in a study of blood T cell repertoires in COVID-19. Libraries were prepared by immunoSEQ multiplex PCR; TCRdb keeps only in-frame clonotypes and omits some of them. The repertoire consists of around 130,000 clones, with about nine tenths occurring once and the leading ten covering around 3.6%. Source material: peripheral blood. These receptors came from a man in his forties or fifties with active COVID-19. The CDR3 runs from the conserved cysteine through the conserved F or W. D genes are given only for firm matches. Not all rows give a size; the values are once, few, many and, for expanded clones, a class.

CDR3aa: CATSRVREAYGYTF; CDR3nt: TGTGCCACCAGCAGAGTAAGGGAGGCCTATGGCTACACCTTC; d_gene: .; v_gene: TRBV15; j_gene: TRBJ1-2; abundance: .
CDR3aa: CASSLAGTSGGAHNEQFF; CDR3nt: TGTGCCAGCAGCTTAGCCGGGACTAGCGGGGGGGCCCACAATGAGCAGTTCTTC; d_gene: TRBD2; v_gene: TRBV11-3; j_gene: TRBJ2-1; abundance: .
CDR3aa: CASSLSTRLPRETQYF; CDR3nt: TGTGCCAGCAGCTTAAGTACTAGACTACCCCGGGAGACCCAGTACTTC; d_gene: .; v_gene: TRBV7-9; j_gene: TRBJ2-5; abundance: .
CDR3aa: CASSIWQGYNEQFF; CDR3nt: TGTGCCAGTAGTATATGGCAGGGGTACAATGAGCAGTTCTTC; d_gene: .; v_gene: TRBV19; j_gene: TRBJ2-1; abundance: .
CDR3aa: CASSQGGDRWDTEAFF; CDR3nt: TGTGCCAGCAGCCAAGGGGGGGACAGATGGGACACTGAAGCTTTCTTT; d_gene: TRBD1; v_gene: TRBV3-1/TRBV3-2; j_gene: TRBJ1-1; abundance: once
CDR3aa: CASSLGDRDYYGYTF; CDR3nt: TGTGCCAGCAGCTTGGGGGACAGGGACTATTATGGCTACACCTTC; d_gene: TRBD1; v_gene: TRBV5-4; j_gene: TRBJ1-2; abundance: .
CDR3aa: CASSNYRVKNTEAFF; CDR3nt: TGTGCCAGTAGCAATTACAGGGTGAAGAACACTGAAGCTTTCTTT; d_gene: .; v_gene: TRBV19; j_gene: TRBJ1-1; abundance: .
CDR3aa: CASSLRGLAGGTTDTQYF; CDR3nt: TGTGCCAGCAGCTTAAGGGGACTAGCGGGGGGCACCACAGATACGCAGTATTTT; d_gene: TRBD2; v_gene: TRBV7-3; j_gene: TRBJ2-3; abundance: .
CDR3aa: CASSLEARGRYGYTF; CDR3nt: TGCGCCAGCAGCTTGGAGGCCAGGGGGAGATATGGCTACACCTTC; d_gene: TRBD1; v_gene: TRBV5-1; j_gene: TRBJ1-2; abundance: .
CDR3aa: CASSLSGGGFQETQYF; CDR3nt: TGTGCCAGCAGCTTATCCGGCGGGGGATTCCAAGAGACCCAGTACTTC; d_gene: TRBD2; v_gene: TRBV13; j_gene: TRBJ2-5; abundance: .
CDR3aa: CASSGGQGRSYNSPLHF; CDR3nt: TGTGCCAGCAGTGGAGGACAGGGCCGCTCCTATAATTCACCCCTCCACTTT; d_gene: TRBD1; v_gene: TRBV6-1; j_gene: TRBJ1-6; abundance: .
CDR3aa: CASSPRTSGGSPAYEQYF; CDR3nt: TGTGCCAGCTCACCTAGGACTAGCGGGGGGAGTCCCGCCTACGAGCAGTACTTC; d_gene: TRBD2; v_gene: TRBV18; j_gene: TRBJ2-7; abundance: .
CDR3aa: CASSSGTGPGAFF; CDR3nt: TGTGCCAGCAGCAGCGGGACAGGGCCTGGAGCTTTCTTT; d_gene: TRBD1; v_gene: TRBV7-3; j_gene: TRBJ1-1; abundance: .